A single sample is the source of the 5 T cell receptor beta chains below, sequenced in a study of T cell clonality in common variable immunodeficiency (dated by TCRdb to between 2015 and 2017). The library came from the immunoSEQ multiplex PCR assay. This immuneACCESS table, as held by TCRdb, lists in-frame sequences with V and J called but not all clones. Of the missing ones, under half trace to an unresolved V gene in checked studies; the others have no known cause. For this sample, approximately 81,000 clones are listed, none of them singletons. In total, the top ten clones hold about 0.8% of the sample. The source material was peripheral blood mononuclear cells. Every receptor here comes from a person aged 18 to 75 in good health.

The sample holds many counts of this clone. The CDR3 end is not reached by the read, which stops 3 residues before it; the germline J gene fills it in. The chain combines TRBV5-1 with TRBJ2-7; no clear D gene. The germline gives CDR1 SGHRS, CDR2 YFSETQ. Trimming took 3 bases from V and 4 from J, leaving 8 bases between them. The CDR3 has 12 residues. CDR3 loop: CASSYDKYEQYF. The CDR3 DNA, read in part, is TGCGCCAGCAGCTATGACAAGTACGAG.

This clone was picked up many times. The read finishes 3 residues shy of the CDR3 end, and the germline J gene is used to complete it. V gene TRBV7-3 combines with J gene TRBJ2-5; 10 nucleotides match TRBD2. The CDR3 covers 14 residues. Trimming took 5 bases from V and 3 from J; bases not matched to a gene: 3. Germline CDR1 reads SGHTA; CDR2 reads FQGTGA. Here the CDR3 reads CASSLAGVEETQYF. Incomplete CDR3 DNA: TGTGCCAGCAGCCTAGCGGGAGTAGAAGAGACC.

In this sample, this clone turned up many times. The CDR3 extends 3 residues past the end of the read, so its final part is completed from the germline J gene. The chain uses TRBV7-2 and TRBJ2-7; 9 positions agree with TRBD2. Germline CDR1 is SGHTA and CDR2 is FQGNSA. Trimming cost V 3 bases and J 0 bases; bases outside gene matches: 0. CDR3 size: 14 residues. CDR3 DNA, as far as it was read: TGTGCCAGCAGCTTTAGCGGGAGCTCCTACGAG. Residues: CASSFSGSSYE. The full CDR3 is CASSFSGSSYEQYF.

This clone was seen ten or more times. The part of the CDR3 DNA that was read is TGTGCCAGCAGGCGGGAGGCCAACACCGGGGAG. It is translated as CASRREANTGE. The CDR3 as a whole reads CASRREANTGELFF. This rearrangement joins TRBV2 to TRBJ2-2; TRBD2 matches 8 bases. The CDR3 extends 3 residues past the end of the read, so its final part is completed from the germline J gene. The CDR3 has 14 residues. Unmatched junction bases numbered 2, after V lost 6 bases and J lost 2 bases. Germline CDR1 SNHLY, CDR2 FYNNEI.

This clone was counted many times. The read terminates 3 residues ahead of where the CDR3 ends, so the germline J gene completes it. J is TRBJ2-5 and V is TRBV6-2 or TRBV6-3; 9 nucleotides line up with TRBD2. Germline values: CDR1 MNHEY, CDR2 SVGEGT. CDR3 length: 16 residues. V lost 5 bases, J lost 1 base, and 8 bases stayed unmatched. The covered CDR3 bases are TGTGCCAGCAGTACCTCACTAGCGGGCCCCCAAGAGACC. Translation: CASSTSLAGPQET. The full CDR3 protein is CASSTSLAGPQETQYF.